The 32 T cell receptor beta chains in this list originate from one sample, sequenced in a study of cytomegalovirus exposure and HLA in healthy donors. The method was immunoSEQ multiplex PCR; TCRdb's version includes in-frame clones alone and lacks a portion of them. The sample yields fewer than 350,000 clones, around nine tenths seen once. Sample: PBMCs. These receptors originate from a woman aged 18-29 years in good health and CMV-seronegative.

This chain uses TRBV5-1 with TRBJ1-2; no firm D call. Germline CDR1 is SGHRS and CDR2 is YFSETQ. The CDR3 is 16 residues long. With 0 bases removed from V and 2 bases from J, the gap between germline ends came to 14 bases. The CDR3 protein is CASSLAPGRNNYGYTF. CDR3 in DNA: TGCGCCAGCAGCTTGGCCCCTGGGAGGAACAACTATGGCTACACCTTC. Full variable domain (missing parts from reference TRBV5-1 and TRBJ1-2): KAGVTQTPRYLIKTRGQQVTLSCSPISGHRSVSWYQQTPGQGLQFLFEYFSETQRNKGNFPGRFSGRQFSNSRSEMNVSTLELGDSALYLCASSLAPGRNNYGYTFGSGTRLTVV.

The V call is TRBV7-3, the J call TRBJ1-2; 7 bases align to TRBD1. Trimming cost V 1 base and J 7 bases; bases outside gene matches: 3. CDR1 SGHTA and CDR2 FQGTGA come from the germline V gene. The length of the CDR3 is 13 residues. This chain's CDR3 is CASSLKGGGGYTF. Written as DNA, the CDR3 is TGTGCCAGCAGCTTAAAAGGGGGCGGTGGCTACACCTTC.

The chain combines TRBV11-2 with TRBJ2-7, with D possibly being TRBD2 (5 bases). Trimming removed 4 bases at V and 3 bases at J, with 19 bases between. The V gene's germline CDR1 is SGHAT and CDR2 FQNNGV. The CDR3 totals 16 residues. The CDR3 is CASSYSPGVGGYEQYF. The CDR3, as DNA: TGTGCCAGCAGCTACTCCCCCGGGGTAGGTGGCTACGAGCAGTACTTC.

The chain couples TRBV5-6 to TRBJ1-5, with a weak D call TRBD1 (6 bases). V lost 3 bases and J lost 0, with 16 bases in between. CDR1 and CDR2 from the germline V gene are SGHDT and YYEEEE. The CDR3 extends over 17 amino acids. CDR3 nucleotide sequence: TGTGCCAGCAGCTGGGGAGGGGGAGGATATAGCAATCAGCCCCAGCATTTT. Its translation is CASSWGGGGYSNQPQHF.

The genes are TRBV6-5 and TRBJ2-2; D unclear. The CDR3 is 14 amino acids. Per germline, CDR1 MNHEY and CDR2 SVGAGI. V was clipped by 9 bases and J by 5 bases, with 16 bases between them. The CDR3 sequence is CASSRFPSTGELFF. As DNA, the CDR3 is TGTGCCAGTTCTAGATTTCCGAGTACCGGGGAGCTGTTTTTT.

V and J are TRBV5-1 and TRBJ1-2; D is possibly TRBD1 (6 bases). V lost 0 bases and J 6 bases, leaving 9 bases between the germline ends. Germline assignment: CDR1 SGHRS and CDR2 YFSETQ. This CDR3 has 13 residues. CDR3 in DNA: TGCGCCAGCAGCTTGGAGGACAGAAATGGCTACACCTTC. This gives the protein CASSLEDRNGYTF.

The V call is TRBV4-3, the J call TRBJ2-3; a possible D gene is TRBD2 (6 bases). CDR1 and CDR2 from the germline V gene are LGHNA and YSLEER. V was cut by 4 bases and J by 0 bases, with 14 bases left in between. CDR3 size: 16 residues. The CDR3 bases are TGCGCCAGCAGCCGCGTAGTAGCGGCTAGCACAGATACGCAGTATTTT. It specifies CASSRVVAASTDTQYF.

V usage is TRBV7-8 and J usage is TRBJ2-7; 13 bases agree with TRBD2. The CDR3 runs 15 residues. V lost 1 base to trimming and J lost 7 bases; unmatched junction nucleotides: 4. Germline V lookup: CDR1 SGHVS, CDR2 FQNEAQ. The CDR3 nucleotides read TGTGCCAGCAGCTTAGTACTAGCGGGAGGGAGGGAGCAGTACTTC. It codes for CASSLVLAGGREQYF.

The V and J genes are TRBV7-6 and TRBJ1-5, with D perhaps matching TRBD1 (6 bases). Germline-derived CDR1 and CDR2 are SGHVS and FNYEAQ. V dropped 4 bases and J dropped 4 bases, with 14 bases sitting between them. The CDR3 sequence is 15 residues long. The CDR3 DNA reads TGTGCCAGCAGCTCCCGGACAGTTCAAAATCAGCCCCAGCATTTT. This translates into CASSSRTVQNQPQHF.

This chain joins TRBV5-1 and TRBJ2-1; 13 bases fit TRBD2. V shed 4 bases, J shed 5 bases, and the junction held 18 bases outside the gene matches. This CDR3 contains 20 residues. Germline CDR1 reads SGHRS; CDR2 reads YFSETQ. This CDR3 is CASSKRAGTSGIEAHNEQFF. In nucleotides, the CDR3 is TGCGCCAGCAGCAAAAGAGCCGGGACTAGCGGGATTGAGGCCCACAATGAGCAGTTCTTC.

CDR3 sequence (DNA): TGTGCCAGCAGGCCCTCTTACAGGGGGCTGAACACTGAAGCTTTCTTT. It is translated as CASRPSYRGLNTEAFF. The chain employs TRBV27 and TRBJ1-1; 9 positions agree with TRBD1. The ends lost 6 bases at V and 0 bases at J; junction bases unmatched: 8. The CDR3 has 16 amino acids. CDR1 MNHEY and CDR2 SMNVEV come from the germline V gene (reference sequence).

The chain joins TRBV5-5 to TRBJ1-1; D might be TRBD1 (5 bases). This CDR3 region has 14 residues. The germline CDR1 and CDR2 sequences are SGHKS and YYEKEE (reference sequence). V lost 3 bases, J lost 0 bases, and 9 bases lay in between. CDR3 in DNA: TGTGCCAGCAGCTCTCCGACAGTGAACACTGAAGCTTTCTTT. This gives the protein CASSSPTVNTEAFF. Based on the CDR3 plus reference TRBV5-5 and TRBJ1-1, the full variable domain is DAGVTQSPTHLIKTRGQQVTLRCSPISGHKSVSWYQQVLGQGPQFIFQYYEKEERGRGNFPDRFSARQFPNYSSELNVNALLLGDSALYLCASSSPTVNTEAFFGQGTRLTVV.

The chain joins TRBV4-1 to TRBJ2-7, with D possibly matching TRBD2 (6 bases). Germline V CDR1 and CDR2: MGHRA, YSYEKL. This CDR3 spans 15 amino acids. Trimming removed 0 bases from V and 2 bases from J, with 11 bases in between. The CDR3 DNA reads as TGCGCCAGCAGCCAAGACCCGACGGGAGCCTACGAGCAGTACTTC. It yields the protein CASSQDPTGAYEQYF.

The genes are TRBV20-1 and TRBJ2-7, with a weak D call TRBD1 (6 bases). Germline CDR1 is DFQATT and CDR2 is SNEGSKA (reference sequence). The V gene lost 6 bases and the J gene lost 1 base, with 7 bases spanning the gap. CDR3 length: 11 residues. The CDR3 sequence: CSAGQSYEQYF. CDR3 bases: TGCAGTGCAGGACAGTCCTACGAGCAGTACTTC.

V and J are TRBV19 and TRBJ2-7; the match to TRBD2 covers 9 bases. This CDR3 is 14 amino acids long. Germline V gene lookup returns CDR1 LNHDA and CDR2 SQIVND (reference sequence). Germline trimming cut 7 bases from V and 3 bases from J; bases unmatched to any gene: 7. In nucleotides, the CDR3 is TGTGCCAGTAAAATTAGCGGGAGTAGCTACGAGCAGTACTTC. Its protein product is CASKISGSSYEQYF.

V is TRBV5-5 and J is TRBJ1-1, with D possibly TRBD1 on 5 matching bases. Trimming shortened V by 7 bases and J by 6 bases, and 16 bases separated the two germline ends. The CDR3 runs to 13 residues. In germline, CDR1 is SGHKS, CDR2 YYEKEE (reference sequence). CDR3 amino acids: CASGARSSPEAFF. In DNA form, the CDR3 reads TGTGCCAGCGGGGCGAGGAGTTCCCCTGAAGCTTTCTTT.

The rearrangement joins TRBV7-3 to TRBJ2-1, with 7 bases aligning to TRBD2. J lost 4 bases, V lost 5 bases, and 8 bases had no gene match. The V gene's germline CDR1 is SGHTA and CDR2 FQGTGA. The CDR3 has 15 amino acids. CDR3 bases: TGTGCCAGCAGCCCCTTAGCTAGCGGATACAATGAGCAGTTCTTC. Its translation: CASSPLASGYNEQFF.

The rearrangement links TRBV19 to TRBJ2-5; D remains unclear. This CDR3 has 13 residues. Trimming shortened V by 5 bases and J by 4 bases, and 11 bases separated the two germline ends. Germline CDR1 is LNHDA and CDR2 is SQIVND (reference sequence). The CDR3 DNA sequence: TGTGCCAGTAGTGATACTGGTGTAGAGACCCAGTACTTC. Protein sequence: CASSDTGVETQYF.

The chain carries TRBV9 and TRBJ2-1, with 13 bases fitting TRBD2. V dropped 3 bases and J dropped 8; count of bases not matched to a gene: 11. Germline V gene lookup returns CDR1 SGDLS and CDR2 YYNGEE. This CDR3 contains 17 residues. CDR3 nucleotides: TGTGCCAGCAGCGGGACTAGCGGGAGAGGTTTGGTTCATGAGCAGTTCTTC. This encodes CASSGTSGRGLVHEQFF.

The chain uses TRBV18 and TRBJ1-1, with 11 bases aligning to TRBD1. The CDR3 loop spans 15 amino acids. V was pared by 3 bases and J by 4 bases, with 4 bases of the junction left unmatched. CDR1 is KGHSH, CDR2 LQKENI, per germline. The CDR3 protein is CASSPGQGVGTEAFF. CDR3 in DNA: TGTGCCAGCTCACCGGGACAGGGGGTTGGCACTGAAGCTTTCTTT.

The rearrangement uses TRBV6-6 and TRBJ1-1; unclear D gene. The V end lost 10 bases, the J end lost 4 bases, and 16 bases lay between the germline ends. The CDR3 consists of 13 residues. Looked up from germline, CDR1 is MNHNY and CDR2 is SVGAGI (reference sequence). The CDR3 coding sequence is TGTGCCACCGCGAGCCGATCTGGCACTGAAGCTTTCTTT. Amino acids: CATASRSGTEAFF.

This clone turned up a few times. The chain joins TRBV28 to TRBJ2-7; D possibly corresponds to TRBD2 (6 bases). V was shortened by 7 bases and J by 5 bases, with 21 bases between the two germline ends. This CDR3 comprises 15 residues. Germline assignment: CDR1 MDHEN and CDR2 SYDVKM. CDR3 bases: TGTGCCAGCACCGGTCGGATATTAGCGGCTAACGAGCAGTACTTC. Translation: CASTGRILAANEQYF. The full variable domain, rest sourced from reference TRBV28 and TRBJ2-7, is DVKVTQSSRYLVKRTGEKVFLECVQDMDHENMFWYRQDPGLGLRLIYFSYDVKMKEKGDIPEGYSVSREKKERFSLILESASTNQTSMYLCASTGRILAANEQYFGPGTRLTVT.

The chain is built from TRBV7-8 and TRBJ1-2, with D perhaps matching TRBD1 (5 bases). The germline V gene encodes CDR1 SGHVS and CDR2 FQNEAQ. The CDR3 extends over 13 amino acids. V lost 3 bases, J lost 7 bases, and 12 bases lay in between. This CDR3 reads CASSFREAGGYTF. CDR3 nucleotide sequence: TGTGCCAGCAGCTTCAGGGAAGCGGGTGGCTACACCTTC.

The V gene is TRBV5-1, the J gene TRBJ2-7, with TRBD1 matching 7 bases. The germline V gene encodes CDR1 SGHRS and CDR2 YFSETQ. The V gene end was trimmed by 0 bases and the J gene end by 9 bases; junction bases not matched to a gene: 3. The CDR3 is made up of 12 amino acids. The CDR3 DNA follows: TGCGCCAGCAGCTTGGAGGGACAGTTGCAGTACTTC. This encodes CASSLEGQLQYF.

This clone was detected once. V usage is TRBV9 and J usage is TRBJ1-1; the D gene is possibly TRBD1 (5 bases). V gave up 7 bases and J gave up 1 base, with 11 bases separating them. Germline V lookup: CDR1 SGDLS, CDR2 YYNGEE. The CDR3 length is 13 residues. The CDR3 nucleotides are TGTGCCAGCGGCTCGGGGGGGAACACTGAAGCTTTCTTT. Amino acids: CASGSGGNTEAFF.

The chain is built from TRBV2 and TRBJ2-3; 8 bases line up with TRBD1. Germline CDR1 is SNHLY and CDR2 is FYNNEI. The CDR3 extends over 13 amino acids. The junction had 4 bases not matched to a gene; V was cut back by 9 bases and J by 2 bases. CDR3 DNA sequence: TGTGCCAGTCGACAGGGGATCACAGATACGCAGTATTTT. This gives the protein CASRQGITDTQYF.

The gene calls are TRBV27 and TRBJ2-1, with a possible D match to TRBD2 (7 bases). The CDR3 spans 16 residues. Between the trimmed V and J ends, which lost 7 bases and 2 bases, there was a span of 18 bases. Germline V lookup: CDR1 MNHEY, CDR2 SMNVEV (reference sequence). The CDR3 region has the DNA TGTGCCAGCACCACGAGGGGGGAGGGAACCTACAATGAGCAGTTCTTC. Its translation: CASTTRGEGTYNEQFF.

The J gene is TRBJ2-5, the V gene TRBV27, with 12 bases fitting TRBD2. Losses at the gene ends were 6 bases for V and 4 bases for J; bases not matched to a gene: 3. CDR1 is MNHEY and CDR2 is SMNVEV in the germline V gene (reference sequence). The CDR3 contains 14 residues. As DNA, the CDR3 is TGTGCCAGCAGGACTAGCGGGAGAGGAGAGACCCAGTACTTC. This codes for CASRTSGRGETQYF.

The chain links TRBV27 to TRBJ1-1; the match to TRBD1 covers 8 bases. CDR3 length equals 14 residues. Germline CDR1 MNHEY, CDR2 SMNVEV (reference sequence). Trimming took 5 bases from V and 1 from J; bases not matched to a gene: 3. CDR3 in DNA: TGTGCCAGCAGTCTCCAGGGGGCGAACACTGAAGCTTTCTTT. It encodes CASSLQGANTEAFF.

The chain joins TRBV14 to TRBJ2-1, with 9 bases fitting TRBD2. Germline CDR1 is SGHDN and CDR2 is FVKESK. Trimming at V came to 3 bases and at J to 7 bases, leaving 7 bases not matched to a gene. This CDR3 is 15 amino acids long. The CDR3 DNA sequence: TGTGCCAGCAGCCATCGAGGCCTAGCGGGAAATGAGCAGTTCTTC. It is translated as CASSHRGLAGNEQFF.

CDR3 loop: CASRPQGVYWPQHF. Written as DNA, the CDR3 is TGTGCCAGCAGACCGCAGGGGGTCTATTGGCCCCAGCATTTT. The chain has TRBV28 and TRBJ1-5, with 7 bases that match TRBD1. Losses at the gene ends were 6 bases for V and 9 bases for J; bases not matched to a gene: 11. The CDR3 loop spans 14 amino acids. From germline, CDR1 is MDHEN and CDR2 SYDVKM.

The CDR3 DNA sequence: TGCGCCAGCAGCCCCGGGAGTACAGATACGCAGTATTTT. Translated, it gives CASSPGSTDTQYF. The V gene is TRBV4-1, the J gene TRBJ2-3; weak D call: TRBD2 (6 bases). Germline-derived CDR1 and CDR2 are MGHRA and YSYEKL. CDR3 length: 13 residues. V was clipped by 4 bases and J by 3 bases, with 8 bases between them.